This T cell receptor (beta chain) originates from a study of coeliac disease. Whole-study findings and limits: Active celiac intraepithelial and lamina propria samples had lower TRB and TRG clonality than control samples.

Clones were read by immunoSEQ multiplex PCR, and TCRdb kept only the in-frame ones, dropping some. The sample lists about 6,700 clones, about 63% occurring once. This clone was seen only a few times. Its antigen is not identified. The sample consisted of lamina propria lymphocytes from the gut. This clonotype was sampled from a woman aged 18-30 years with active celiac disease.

CDR3 region: CATQQDRGPYEQYF. The CDR3 bases are TGTGCCACTCAACAAGACAGGGGACCCTACGAGCAGTACTTC. The rearrangement uses TRBV6-1 and TRBJ2-7; 8 bases align to TRBD1. Germline trimming cut 10 bases from V and 2 bases from J; bases unmatched to any gene: 10. The germline CDR1 and CDR2 sequences are MNHNS and SASEGT. The CDR3 spans 14 residues.